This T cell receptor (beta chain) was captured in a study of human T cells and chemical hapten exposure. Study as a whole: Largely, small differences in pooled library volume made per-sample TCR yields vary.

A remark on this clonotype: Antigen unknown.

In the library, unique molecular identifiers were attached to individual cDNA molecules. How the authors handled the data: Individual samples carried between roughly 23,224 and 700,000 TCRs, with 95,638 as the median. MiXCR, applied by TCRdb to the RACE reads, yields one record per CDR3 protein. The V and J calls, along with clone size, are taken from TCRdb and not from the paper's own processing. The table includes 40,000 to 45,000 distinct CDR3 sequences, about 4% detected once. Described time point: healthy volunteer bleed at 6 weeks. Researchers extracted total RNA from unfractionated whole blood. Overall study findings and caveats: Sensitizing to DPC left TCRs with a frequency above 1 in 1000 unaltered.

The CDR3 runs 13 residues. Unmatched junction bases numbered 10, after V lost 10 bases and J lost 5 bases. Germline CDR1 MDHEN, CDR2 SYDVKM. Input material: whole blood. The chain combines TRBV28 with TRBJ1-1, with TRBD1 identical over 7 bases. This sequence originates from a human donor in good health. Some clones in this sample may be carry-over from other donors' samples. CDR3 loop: CATGDRVHTEAFF. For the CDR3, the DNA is TGTGCCACCGGCGACAGGGTTCATACTGAAGCTTTCTTT.